This T cell receptor (beta chain) was identified in a study of control samples from healthy donors and cancer patients. Measured with immunoSEQ multiplex PCR; TCRdb has only the in-frame clones, and not every one. Among 80,000 or so clones listed, about nine tenths were seen once. This clone was seen a handful of times. This clonotype was sampled from a man in his fifties in good health. The sequencing input was blood.

The CDR3 here is CASSLGRTGYEQYF. In DNA form, the CDR3 reads TGTGCCAGCAGCTTAGGAAGGACAGGCTACGAGCAGTACTTC. The rearrangement joins TRBV7-9 to TRBJ2-7; 7 nucleotides agree with TRBD1. Looked up from germline, CDR1 is SEHNR and CDR2 is FQNEAQ (reference sequence). V was pared by 1 base and J by 3 bases, with 3 bases of the junction left unmatched. This CDR3 region has 14 residues.